The 27 T cell receptor beta chains below were found in one sample sequenced in a study of vaccination effects on CD4 cells after COVID-19. Clones were sequenced by immunoSEQ multiplex PCR, and TCRdb holds only the in-frame ones, with some missing. This table has about 72,000 clones, approximately 82% appearing once. CD4+ T cells specific for antigen were expanded with viral peptide pools by the ViraFEST assay before sequencing. Cells that had been cultured for roughly eleven days were the source of isolated CD4+ T cells. Participants received two doses of either the BNT162b2 or mRNA-1273 vaccine. Their target antigens are unknown. This specimen was CD4+ T cells from PBMCs cultured with HCoV-229E spike peptides, taken after COVID-19 vaccination. These receptors were taken from a human donor who received a COVID-19 vaccine.

The rearrangement uses TRBV19 and TRBJ1-1, with D perhaps TRBD1 (6 bases). Germline-derived CDR1 and CDR2 are LNHDA and SQIVND (reference sequence). Trimming stripped 5 bases from V and 6 bases from J, with 16 bases between. This CDR3 has 14 amino acids. DNA of the CDR3: TGTGCCAGTAGTGCCCACAAGGGGGGGGCTGAAGCTTTCTTT. Protein product: CASSAHKGGAEAFF. Based on the CDR3 plus reference TRBV19 and TRBJ1-1, the full variable domain is DGGITQSPKYLFRKEGQNVTLSCEQNLNHDAMYWYRQDPGQGLRLIYYSQIVNDFQKGDIAEGYSVSREKKESFPLTVTSAQKNPTAFYLCASSAHKGGAEAFFGQGTRLTVV.

The sample holds one count of this clone. V is TRBV19 and J is TRBJ1-2, with a possible D match to TRBD1 (6 bases). Germline values: CDR1 LNHDA, CDR2 SQIVND (reference sequence). V dropped 4 bases and J dropped 4 bases, with 22 bases sitting between them. This CDR3 comprises 17 residues. In DNA, the CDR3 is TGTGCCAGTAGTACCAATCTTCGGGGGCCGGGGAGCTATGGCTACACCTTC. It yields the protein CASSTNLRGPGSYGYTF.

The rearrangement links TRBV5-4 to TRBJ2-3; D unclear. This CDR3 contains 12 residues. Per germline, CDR1 SGHNT and CDR2 YYREEE (reference sequence). The ends were cut back, 3 bases at V and 2 bases at J, with 4 bases in the middle. CDR3 loop: CASSSLTDTQYF. CDR3 bases: TGTGCCAGCAGCTCGCTCACAGATACGCAGTATTTT. Complete variable domain (other parts from reference TRBV5-4 and TRBJ2-3): ETGVTQSPTHLIKTRGQQVTLRCSSQSGHNTVSWYQQALGQGPQFIFQYYREEENGRGNFPPRFSGLQFPNYSSELNVNALELDDSALYLCASSSLTDTQYFGPGTRLTVL.

This clone is a singleton in its sample. V usage is TRBV10-3 and J usage is TRBJ2-1; 10 bases are shared with TRBD1. The CDR3 consists of 12 residues. Germline V gives CDR1 ENHRY, CDR2 SYGVKD. The junction had 3 bases not matched to a gene; V was cut back by 2 bases and J by 14 bases. The CDR3 loop reads CAISEGQGVEFF. CDR3 DNA sequence: TGTGCCATCAGTGAGGGACAGGGGGTAGAGTTCTTC.

This clone has only one observation. The genes are TRBV30 and TRBJ1-1, with 8 bases fitting TRBD1. V was clipped by 1 base and J by 0 bases; unmatched bases: 4. Germline V lookup: CDR1 GTSNPN, CDR2 SVGIG (reference sequence). This CDR3 has 15 residues. CDR3: CAWSGRGPMNTEAFF. For the CDR3, the DNA is TGTGCCTGGAGTGGCAGGGGGCCCATGAACACTGAAGCTTTCTTT.

The genes are TRBV7-2 and TRBJ1-6, with D maybe TRBD1 (5 bases). V was trimmed by 5 bases and J by 9 bases, leaving 17 bases between them. Germline V lookup: CDR1 SGHTA, CDR2 FQGNSA. The CDR3 totals 15 residues. The CDR3 nucleotides read TGTGCCAGCAGCCGTAACTGGGGCGGTGGTTCACCCCTCCACTTT. It codes for CASSRNWGGGSPLHF.

This chain uses TRBV18 with TRBJ1-4; TRBD1 matches 7 bases. The V segment lost 1 base and the J segment 6 bases; nucleotides outside the gene matches: 5. The CDR3 extends over 15 amino acids. Germline CDR1 KGHSH, CDR2 LQKENI. The CDR3, as DNA: TGTGCCAGCTCACCACAGAGGGGGCTTGATGAAAAACTGTTTTTT. This codes for CASSPQRGLDEKLFF. The full variable domain, completed using reference TRBV18 and TRBJ1-4, is NAGVMQNPRHLVRRRGQEARLRCSPMKGHSHVYWYRQLPEEGLKFMVYLQKENIIDESGMPKERFSAEFPKEGPSILRIQQVVRGDSAAYFCASSPQRGLDEKLFFGSGTQLSVL.

The J gene is TRBJ1-2, the V gene TRBV28; 7 nucleotides match TRBD1. The CDR3 is 11 amino acids. Trimming took 6 bases from V and 12 from J; bases not matched to a gene: 7. Germline lookup yields CDR1 MDHEN and CDR2 SYDVKM. The CDR3 coding sequence is TGTGCCAGCAGCCCCGGACAGGCGAACACCTTC. Encoded protein: CASSPGQANTF.

V usage is TRBV7-8 and J usage is TRBJ1-5; D unclear. Trimming took 0 bases from V and 0 from J, leaving 9 bases between them. CDR3 length: 16 amino acids. The V gene's germline CDR1 is SGHVS and CDR2 FQNEAQ. The CDR3 reads CASSLAAGNSNQPQHF. Here the CDR3 DNA reads TGTGCCAGCAGCTTAGCTGCTGGGAATAGCAATCAGCCCCAGCATTTT.

The chain has TRBV9 and TRBJ2-1; D is ambiguous. V lost 6 bases and J 9 bases, leaving 13 bases between the germline ends. Per germline, CDR1 SGDLS and CDR2 YYNGEE. The CDR3 is made up of 12 amino acids. The CDR3 protein is CASNTDSIEQFF. In nucleotides, the CDR3 is TGTGCCAGCAATACTGATAGTATTGAGCAGTTCTTC.

The chain is built from TRBV11-2 and TRBJ1-4, with D tentatively TRBD1 (5 bases). The CDR3 has 16 amino acids. Deletions cut 6 bases from V and 0 bases from J, with 14 bases between. The germline CDR1 and CDR2 sequences are SGHAT and FQNNGV. The CDR3 protein is CASSRKGFATNEKLFF. In DNA, the CDR3 is TGTGCCAGCAGTAGGAAGGGGTTTGCAACTAATGAAAAACTGTTTTTT. The full variable domain, rest sourced from reference TRBV11-2 and TRBJ1-4, is EAGVAQSPRYKIIEKRQSVAFWCNPISGHATLYWYQQILGQGPKLLIQFQNNGVVDDSQLPKDRFSAERLKGVDSTLKIQPAKLEDSAVYLCASSRKGFATNEKLFFGSGTQLSVL.

V usage is TRBV6-5 and J usage is TRBJ1-1; possible D gene TRBD1, 5 bases. V dropped 0 bases and J dropped 4 bases, with 6 bases sitting between them. The CDR3 length is 13 residues. CDR1 is MNHEY, CDR2 SVGAGI, per germline. This CDR3 is CASSYSGGTEAFF. CDR3 bases: TGTGCCAGCAGTTACTCGGGGGGCACTGAAGCTTTCTTT.

This clone has just a few counts. The J gene is TRBJ1-1, the V gene TRBV30; 7 nucleotides agree with TRBD1. Germline values: CDR1 GTSNPN, CDR2 SVGIG (reference sequence). With V trimmed by 4 bases and J by 2 bases, 4 bases remained unmatched. The CDR3 consists of 13 residues. The CDR3 is CAWTGQVNTEAFF. Here the CDR3 DNA reads TGTGCCTGGACCGGACAGGTTAACACTGAAGCTTTCTTT.

This chain joins TRBV24-1 and TRBJ2-1, with a possible D match to TRBD2 (6 bases). Trimming took off 9 bases at V and 6 bases at J, with 14 bases between the two ends. This CDR3 has 13 residues. The V gene's germline CDR1 is KGHDR and CDR2 SFDVKD. The CDR3 is CATSQRERNEQFF. The CDR3, as DNA: TGTGCCACCTCTCAACGGGAGCGCAATGAGCAGTTCTTC.

This clone was counted a few times. V gene TRBV3-1 (or the pseudogene TRBV3-2) combines with J gene TRBJ1-4, with TRBD1 as a possible D gene (5 bases). Germline-derived CDR1 and CDR2 are LGHDT and YNNKEL (reference sequence). This CDR3 is built from 17 residues. V lost 1 base and J 2 bases, leaving 14 bases between the germline ends. CDR3 protein: CASSQVGGIPTNEKLFF. For the CDR3, the DNA is TGTGCCAGCAGCCAAGTTGGGGGGATACCCACTAATGAAAAACTGTTTTTT.

This clone occurred once. The chain joins TRBV2 to TRBJ1-1; D remains ambiguous. CDR3 size: 13 residues. Germline V gene lookup returns CDR1 SNHLY and CDR2 FYNNEI. Trimming pared 3 bases from V and 2 bases from J, leaving 7 bases between. The DNA of the CDR3 is TGTGCCAGCAGTGACGATTTTAACACTGAAGCTTTCTTT. Protein product: CASSDDFNTEAFF. Together with reference TRBV2 and TRBJ1-1, the CDR3 gives the full variable domain: EPEVTQTPSHQVTQMGQEVILRCVPISNHLYFYWYRQILGQKVEFLVSFYNNEISEKSEIFDDQFSVERPDGSNFTLKIRSTKLEDSAMYFCASSDDFNTEAFFGQGTRLTVV.

CDR3: CASSPSGDEQYV. The CDR3 region has the DNA TGTGCCAGCAGCCCGTCGGGTGACGAGCAGTACGTC. This chain connects TRBV7-9 to TRBJ2-7; D is unresolved. This CDR3 spans 12 amino acids. Germline CDR1 SEHNR, CDR2 FQNEAQ (reference sequence). The germline V and J ends were trimmed by 5 bases and 5 bases, with 10 bases remaining between them.

This chain uses TRBV9 with TRBJ1-2; no clear D. This CDR3 is built from 13 residues. Deletions cut 0 bases from V and 2 bases from J, with 5 bases between. The germline gives CDR1 SGDLS, CDR2 YYNGEE. CDR3 sequence: CASSVEINYGYTF. The CDR3 nucleotides read TGTGCCAGCAGCGTAGAGATAAACTATGGCTACACCTTC.

This chain connects TRBV7-2 to TRBJ1-3; the D gene is possibly TRBD1 (5 bases). Germline V gene sequence: CDR1 SGHTA, CDR2 FQGNSA. V was cut by 3 bases and J by 4 bases, with 10 bases left in between. The CDR3 consists of 14 residues. In DNA, the CDR3 is TGTGCCAGCAGCTTCCAGGGATCGGGAAACACCATATATTTT. This encodes CASSFQGSGNTIYF.

The rearrangement joins TRBV7-9 to TRBJ1-1, with D maybe TRBD1 (5 bases). The CDR3 is made up of 16 amino acids. V was cut by 5 bases and J by 0 bases, with 16 bases left in between. CDR1 SEHNR and CDR2 FQNEAQ come from the germline V gene (reference sequence). CDR3 DNA: TGTGCCAGCAGCCCGACCTCGGGGGGGGTGAACACTGAAGCTTTCTTT. This sequence encodes CASSPTSGGVNTEAFF. Drawing the rest from reference TRBV7-9 and TRBJ1-1, the complete variable domain is DTGVSQNPRHKITKRGQNVTFRCDPISEHNRLYWYRQTLGQGPEFLTYFQNEAQLEKSRLLSDRFSAERPKGSFSTLEIQRTEQGDSAMYLCASSPTSGGVNTEAFFGQGTRLTVV.

The chain couples TRBV7-3 to TRBJ2-3; D not certain. The CDR3 is 13 residues long. Trimming removed 2 bases at V and 4 bases at J, with 7 bases between. Germline values: CDR1 SGHTA, CDR2 FQGTGA. CDR3 bases: TGTGCCAGCAGCTTAGAAGGCGCAGATACGCAGTATTTT. This translates into CASSLEGADTQYF.

The V gene is TRBV7-9, the J gene TRBJ1-1; D is ambiguous. CDR1 is SEHNR and CDR2 is FQNEAQ in the germline V gene (reference sequence). The V gene lost 5 bases and the J gene lost 4 bases, with 5 bases spanning the gap. This CDR3 has 11 residues. The CDR3, as DNA: TGTGCCAGCAGCACCGGCACTGAAGCTTTCTTT. Translated: CASSTGTEAFF.

The genes are TRBV18 and TRBJ1-5, with 8 bases aligning to TRBD1. V shed 2 bases and J 4 bases; nucleotides not matched to a gene: 7. The CDR3 runs to 16 residues. Germline-derived CDR1 and CDR2 are KGHSH and LQKENI. DNA of the CDR3: TGTGCCAGCTCACCAGGGGCAGGGGGCATAAATCAGCCCCAGCATTTT. It codes for CASSPGAGGINQPQHF.

The chain uses TRBV5-1 and TRBJ2-1; 11 positions match TRBD1. This CDR3 is 15 amino acids long. Germline CDR1 and CDR2: SGHRS and YFSETQ. The junction had 6 bases not matched to a gene; V was cut back by 4 bases and J by 6 bases. The CDR3 DNA reads TGCGCCAGCAGCCTAGGGGGACAGGGGGGCAATGAGCAGTTCTTC. This translates into CASSLGGQGGNEQFF. Full variable domain (missing parts from reference TRBV5-1 and TRBJ2-1): KAGVTQTPRYLIKTRGQQVTLSCSPISGHRSVSWYQQTPGQGLQFLFEYFSETQRNKGNFPGRFSGRQFSNSRSEMNVSTLELGDSALYLCASSLGGQGGNEQFFGPGTRLTVL.

V usage is TRBV3-1 (or the pseudogene TRBV3-2) and J usage is TRBJ1-1; D remains unclear. In germline, CDR1 is LGHDT, CDR2 YNNKEL (reference sequence). V lost 1 base, J lost 4 bases, and 10 bases lay in between. CDR3 size: 14 residues. CDR3 loop: CASSQGGSGTEAFF. CDR3 nucleotides: TGTGCCAGCAGCCAAGGGGGATCCGGCACTGAAGCTTTCTTT.

This clone was seen a single time. The chain couples TRBV11-2 to TRBJ1-1; D remains unclear. The CDR3 sequence is 15 residues long. V lost 4 bases to trimming and J lost 0 bases, with 12 bases between them. CDR1 and CDR2 (germline): SGHAT, FQNNGV. The CDR3 sequence: CASSSSREVNTEAFF. In nucleotides, the CDR3 is TGTGCCAGCAGCTCCTCCCGGGAGGTGAACACTGAAGCTTTCTTT.

This chain links TRBV7-2 with TRBJ2-2; 7 bases map to TRBD2. The length of the CDR3 is 16 residues. The V segment lost 0 bases and the J segment 6 bases; nucleotides outside the gene matches: 7. The germline gives CDR1 SGHTA, CDR2 FQGNSA. The CDR3 nucleotides read TGTGCCAGCAGCTTAGCCGGTCGGGGGGAGGCCGGGGAGCTGTTTTTT. It is translated as CASSLAGRGEAGELFF.